This TCR beta chain was identified in a study of T-cell reconstitution after alpha-beta-depleted transplantation in children. Study-wide findings and caveats: As was reported, about two months after transplant, alpha-beta T cells came from several hundred expanded graft clones. It was surviving recipient T cells and thymic progenitors that gave some patients high TCRbeta diversity at day 60. T-cell numbers and diversity, one year after transplant, stemmed largely from T cells that were newly produced.

This clonotype was counted between two and nine times. Its target is unknown. Unique molecular identifiers were incorporated when the TCRbeta library was constructed. TCRdb fed the PCR reads into MiXCR, producing one record per CDR3 protein. The sample contains 500,000 to 650,000 distinct CDR3 sequences, about an eighth of which appear only once. The receptor's source is a female patient aged 2-9 years who had a stem cell transplant for aplastic anemia, so the T cells may come from the graft donor. This material consisted of PBMCs, mostly from graft donor cells, taken 180 days after TCRalphabeta/CD19-depleted stem cell transplant.

The CDR3 nucleotides read TGTGCCGTTCCGGGACAGGGGGACCACGAGCAGTACTTC. Amino acids: CAVPGQGDHEQYF. This sequence joins TRBV15 and TRBJ2-7; 11 bases are a match to TRBD1. V dropped 11 bases and J dropped 5; count of bases not matched to a gene: 8. The CDR3 loop spans 13 amino acids. From germline, CDR1 is LNHNV and CDR2 YYDKDF (reference sequence).